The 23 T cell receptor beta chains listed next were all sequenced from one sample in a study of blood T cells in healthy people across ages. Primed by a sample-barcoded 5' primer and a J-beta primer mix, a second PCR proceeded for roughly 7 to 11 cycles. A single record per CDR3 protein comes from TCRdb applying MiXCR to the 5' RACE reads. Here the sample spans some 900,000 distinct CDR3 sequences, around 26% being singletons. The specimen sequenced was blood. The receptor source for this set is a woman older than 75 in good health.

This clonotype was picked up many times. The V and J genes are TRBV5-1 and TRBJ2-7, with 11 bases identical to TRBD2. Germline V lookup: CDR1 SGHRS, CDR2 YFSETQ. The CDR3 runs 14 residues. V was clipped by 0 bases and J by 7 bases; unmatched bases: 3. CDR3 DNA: TGCGCCAGCAGCTTGGCTAGCGGGGGGTTAGAGCAGTACTTC. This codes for CASSLASGGLEQYF. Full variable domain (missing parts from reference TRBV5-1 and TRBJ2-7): KAGVTQTPRYLIKTRGQQVTLSCSPISGHRSVSWYQQTPGQGLQFLFEYFSETQRNKGNFPGRFSGRQFSNSRSEMNVSTLELGDSALYLCASSLASGGLEQYFGPGTRLTVT.

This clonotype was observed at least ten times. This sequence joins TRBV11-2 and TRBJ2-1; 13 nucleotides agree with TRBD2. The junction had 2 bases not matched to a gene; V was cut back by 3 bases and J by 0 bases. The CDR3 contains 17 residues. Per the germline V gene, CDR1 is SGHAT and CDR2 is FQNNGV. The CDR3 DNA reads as TGTGCCAGCAGCTTGGGACTAGCGGGACTCTCCTACAATGAGCAGTTCTTC. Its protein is CASSLGLAGLSYNEQFF.

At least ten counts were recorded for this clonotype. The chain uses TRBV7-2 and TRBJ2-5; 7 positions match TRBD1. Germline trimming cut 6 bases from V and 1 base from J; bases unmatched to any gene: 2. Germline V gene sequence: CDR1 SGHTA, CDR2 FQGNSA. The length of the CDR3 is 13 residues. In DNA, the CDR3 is TGTGCCAGCAGTTACAGGGGCCAAGAGACCCAGTACTTC. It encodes CASSYRGQETQYF. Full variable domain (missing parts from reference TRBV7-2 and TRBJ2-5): GAGVSQSPSNKVTEKGKDVELRCDPISGHTALYWYRQSLGQGLEFLIYFQGNSAPDKSGLPSDRFSAERTGGSVSTLTIQRTQQEDSAVYLCASSYRGQETQYFGPGTRLLVL.

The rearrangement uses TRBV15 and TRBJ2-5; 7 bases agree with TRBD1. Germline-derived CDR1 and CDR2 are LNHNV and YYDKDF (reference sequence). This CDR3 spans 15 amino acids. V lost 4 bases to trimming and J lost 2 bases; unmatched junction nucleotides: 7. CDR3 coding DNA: TGTGCCACCAGCAACGTCGAGGGGGCGCAAGAGACCCAGTACTTC. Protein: CATSNVEGAQETQYF.

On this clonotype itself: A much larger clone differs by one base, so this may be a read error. CDR3 sequence: CASKRLAGGFEQYF. The CDR3 region has the DNA TGTGCCAGCAAGAGGCTAGCGGGGGGTTTTGAGCAGTACTTC. The chain is built from TRBV7-2 and TRBJ2-7; 11 positions agree with TRBD2. The CDR3 sequence is 14 residues long. In germline, CDR1 is SGHTA, CDR2 FQGNSA. J was trimmed by 7 bases and V by 7 bases; bases with no gene match: 9.

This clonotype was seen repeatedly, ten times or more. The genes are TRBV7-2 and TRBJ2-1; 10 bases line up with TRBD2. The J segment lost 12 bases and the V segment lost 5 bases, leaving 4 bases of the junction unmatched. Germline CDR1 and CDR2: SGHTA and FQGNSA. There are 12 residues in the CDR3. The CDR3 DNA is TGTGCCAGCAGCCCCCAGCGGGGGGGGCAGTTCTTC. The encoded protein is CASSPQRGGQFF.

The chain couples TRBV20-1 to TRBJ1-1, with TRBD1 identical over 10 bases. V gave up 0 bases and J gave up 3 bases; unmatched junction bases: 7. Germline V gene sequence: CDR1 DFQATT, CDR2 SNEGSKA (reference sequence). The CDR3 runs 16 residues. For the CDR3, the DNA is TGCAGTGCTAGAGACGGGGGACAGGGGCGTCACACTGAAGCTTTCTTT. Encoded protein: CSARDGGQGRHTEAFF.

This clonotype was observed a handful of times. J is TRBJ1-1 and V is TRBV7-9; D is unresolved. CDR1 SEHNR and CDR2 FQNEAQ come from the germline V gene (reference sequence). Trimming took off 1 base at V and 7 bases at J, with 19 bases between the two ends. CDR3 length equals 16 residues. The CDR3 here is CASSLVLGSSSREAFF. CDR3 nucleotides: TGTGCCAGCAGCTTAGTCCTGGGGTCATCGAGCCGTGAAGCTTTCTTT.

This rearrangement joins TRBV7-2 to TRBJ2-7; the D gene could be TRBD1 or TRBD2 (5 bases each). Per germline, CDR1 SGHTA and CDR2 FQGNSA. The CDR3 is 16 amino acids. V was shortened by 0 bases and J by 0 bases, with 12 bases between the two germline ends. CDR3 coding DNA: TGTGCCAGCAGCTTAGCCTCCGGGACGGACTCCTACGAGCAGTACTTC. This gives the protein CASSLASGTDSYEQYF.

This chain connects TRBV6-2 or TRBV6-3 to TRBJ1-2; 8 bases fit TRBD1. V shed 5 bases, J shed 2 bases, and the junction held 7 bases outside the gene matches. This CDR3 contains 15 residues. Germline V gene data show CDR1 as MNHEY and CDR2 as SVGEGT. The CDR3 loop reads CASSLYRTGNYGYTF. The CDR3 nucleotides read TGTGCCAGCAGTCTATACAGGACAGGGAACTATGGCTACACCTTC.

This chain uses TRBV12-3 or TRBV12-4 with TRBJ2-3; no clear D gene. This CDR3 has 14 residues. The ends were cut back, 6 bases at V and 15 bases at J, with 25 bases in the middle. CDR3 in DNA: TGTGCCAGCAGCCGAAGGGTGAGAACAGATACGGAATATTTT. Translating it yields CASSRRVRTDTEYF.

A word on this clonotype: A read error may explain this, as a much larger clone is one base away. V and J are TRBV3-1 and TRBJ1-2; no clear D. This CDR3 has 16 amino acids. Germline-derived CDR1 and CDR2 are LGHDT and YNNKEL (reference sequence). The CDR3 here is CASSPISTGPNYSYTF. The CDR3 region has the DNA TGTGCCAGCAGCCCAATCTCGACGGGCCCTAACTATAGCTACACCTTC.

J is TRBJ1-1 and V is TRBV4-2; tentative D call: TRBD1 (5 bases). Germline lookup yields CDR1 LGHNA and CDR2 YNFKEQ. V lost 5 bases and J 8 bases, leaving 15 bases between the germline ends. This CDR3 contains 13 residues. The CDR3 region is CASSLVWGGEAFF. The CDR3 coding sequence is TGTGCCAGCAGCTTGGTGTGGGGCGGAGAAGCTTTCTTT.

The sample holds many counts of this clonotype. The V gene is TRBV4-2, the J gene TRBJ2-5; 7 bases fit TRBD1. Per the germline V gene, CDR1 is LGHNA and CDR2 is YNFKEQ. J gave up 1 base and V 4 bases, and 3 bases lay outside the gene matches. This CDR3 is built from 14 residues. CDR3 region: CASSPGQLQETQYF. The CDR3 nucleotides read TGTGCCAGCAGCCCGGGACAGCTCCAAGAGACCCAGTACTTC.

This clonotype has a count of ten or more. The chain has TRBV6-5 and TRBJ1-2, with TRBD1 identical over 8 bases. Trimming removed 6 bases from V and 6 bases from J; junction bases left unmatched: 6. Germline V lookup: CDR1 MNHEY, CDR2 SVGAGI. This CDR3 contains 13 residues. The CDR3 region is CASSRQGPHGYTF. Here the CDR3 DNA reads TGTGCCAGCAGCCGACAGGGGCCCCATGGCTACACCTTC.

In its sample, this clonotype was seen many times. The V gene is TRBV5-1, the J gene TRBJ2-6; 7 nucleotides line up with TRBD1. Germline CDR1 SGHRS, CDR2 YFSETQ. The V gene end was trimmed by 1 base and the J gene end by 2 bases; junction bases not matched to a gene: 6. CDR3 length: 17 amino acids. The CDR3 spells CASSLRDRAPGANVLTF. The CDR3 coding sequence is TGCGCCAGCAGCTTGCGAGACAGGGCCCCTGGGGCCAACGTCCTGACTTTC.

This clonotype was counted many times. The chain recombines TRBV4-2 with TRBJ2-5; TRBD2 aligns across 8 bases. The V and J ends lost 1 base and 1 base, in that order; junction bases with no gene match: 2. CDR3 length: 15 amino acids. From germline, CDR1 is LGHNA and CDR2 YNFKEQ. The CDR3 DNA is TGTGCCAGCAGCCAAGCGGGGACTAGCCAAGAGACCCAGTACTTC. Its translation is CASSQAGTSQETQYF.

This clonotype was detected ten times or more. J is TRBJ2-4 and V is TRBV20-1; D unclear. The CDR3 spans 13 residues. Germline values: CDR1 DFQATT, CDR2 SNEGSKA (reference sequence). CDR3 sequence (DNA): TGCAGCCGCTCCGGGCTAGCCAAAAACATTCAGTACTTC. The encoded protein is CSRSGLAKNIQYF.

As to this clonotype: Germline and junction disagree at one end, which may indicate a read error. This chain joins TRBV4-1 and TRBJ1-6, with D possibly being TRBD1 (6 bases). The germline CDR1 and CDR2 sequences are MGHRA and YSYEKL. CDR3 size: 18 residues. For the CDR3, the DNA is TGCGCCAGCAGCCAAGCCGCCTCCGGGACACTTCGGGGATCACCCCCCCACTTT. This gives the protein CASSQAASGTLRGSPPHF.

The CDR3 nucleotides are TGTGCCTGGAGAAACCCCAGAGCGGGATCCTACAATGAGCAGTTCTTC. Translated, it gives CAWRNPRAGSYNEQFF. The J gene is TRBJ2-1, the V gene TRBV30, with 7 bases aligning to TRBD2. Germline loops: CDR1 GTSNPN, CDR2 SVGIG (reference sequence). The CDR3 sequence is 16 residues long. Trimming cost V 3 bases and J 1 base; bases outside gene matches: 9.

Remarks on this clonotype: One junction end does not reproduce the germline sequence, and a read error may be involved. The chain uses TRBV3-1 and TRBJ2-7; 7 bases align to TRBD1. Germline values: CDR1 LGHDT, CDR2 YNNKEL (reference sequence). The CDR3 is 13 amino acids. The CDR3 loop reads CAGTGTDHGERYF. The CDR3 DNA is TGTGCCGGCACGGGGACAGACCACGGGGAGCGGTACTTC.

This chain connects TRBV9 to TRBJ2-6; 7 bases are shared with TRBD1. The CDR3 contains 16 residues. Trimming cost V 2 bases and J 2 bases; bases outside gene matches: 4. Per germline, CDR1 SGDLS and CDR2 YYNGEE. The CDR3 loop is CASSVGTATGANVLTF. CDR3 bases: TGTGCCAGCAGCGTGGGGACAGCCACTGGGGCCAACGTCCTGACTTTC.

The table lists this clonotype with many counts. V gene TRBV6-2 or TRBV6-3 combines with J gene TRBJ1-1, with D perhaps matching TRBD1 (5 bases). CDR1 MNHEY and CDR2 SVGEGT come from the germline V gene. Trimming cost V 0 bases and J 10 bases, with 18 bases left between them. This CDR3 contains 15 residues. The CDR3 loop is CASSYSIPGTRGAFF. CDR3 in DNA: TGTGCCAGCAGTTACTCGATTCCTGGGACGCGCGGAGCTTTCTTT.